The 20 T cell receptor beta chains below come from one sample, sequenced in a study of cytomegalovirus exposure and HLA in healthy donors. It was with 60 Vbeta and 13 Jbeta primers that the PCR ran. Sequencing was performed with immunoSEQ multiplex PCR; in TCRdb, only in-frame clones are kept and a portion is missing. The sample lists fewer than 200,000 clones, 70% to 80% seen once, with roughly 1.4% in the top ten. Material for sequencing was PBMCs. The receptor source for this set is a man between 60 and 75 years old in good health and CMV-seronegative.

The chain has TRBV2 and TRBJ2-1, with TRBD2 matching over 13 bases. The V and J ends lost 5 bases and 10 bases, in that order; junction bases with no gene match: 11. The CDR3 has 16 residues. Germline-derived CDR1 and CDR2 are SNHLY and FYNNEI. The CDR3 DNA reads as TGTGCCAGCAGTCCTCGGACTAGCGGGGGCCCCACGGAGCAGTTCTTC. This encodes CASSPRTSGGPTEQFF. The whole variable domain, remainder taken from reference TRBV2 and TRBJ2-1, is EPEVTQTPSHQVTQMGQEVILRCVPISNHLYFYWYRQILGQKVEFLVSFYNNEISEKSEIFDDQFSVERPDGSNFTLKIRSTKLEDSAMYFCASSPRTSGGPTEQFFGPGTRLTVL.

The chain couples TRBV5-6 to TRBJ1-1; D gene ambiguous. V gave up 1 base and J gave up 5 bases, with 15 bases separating them. The V gene's germline CDR1 is SGHDT and CDR2 YYEEEE. This CDR3 region has 15 residues. The CDR3 spells CASSLSLVRETEAFF. In nucleotides, the CDR3 is TGTGCCAGCAGCTTGTCCCTTGTACGGGAAACTGAAGCTTTCTTT.

The chain has TRBV7-6 and TRBJ2-7; 8 nucleotides match TRBD2. The CDR3 extends over 16 amino acids. V lost 1 base and J lost 4; bases outside the gene matches: 9. From germline, CDR1 is SGHVS and CDR2 FNYEAQ. The chain's CDR3 is CASSLDRAGGRYEQYF. The DNA for the CDR3 is TGTGCCAGCAGCTTAGATAGGGCGGGGGGACGTTACGAGCAGTACTTC. The full variable domain, rest sourced from reference TRBV7-6 and TRBJ2-7, is GAGVSQSPRYKVTKRGQDVALRCDPISGHVSLYWYRQALGQGPEFLTYFNYEAQQDKSGLPNDRFSAERPEGSISTLTIQRTEQRDSAMYRCASSLDRAGGRYEQYFGPGTRLTVT.

This clone has just a few counts. This chain joins TRBV5-1 and TRBJ1-2, with D perhaps matching TRBD1 (5 bases). Trimming left V 5 bases short and J 6 bases short, with 20 bases between. The CDR3 is made up of 15 amino acids. Germline CDR1 SGHRS, CDR2 YFSETQ. This chain's CDR3 is CASRAGVSWGNGYTF. Here the CDR3 DNA reads TGCGCCAGCAGGGCGGGGGTTTCGTGGGGAAATGGCTACACCTTC.

The chain links TRBV5-1 to TRBJ2-3, with TRBD1 identical over 9 bases. Germline V CDR1 and CDR2: SGHRS, YFSETQ. CDR3 length: 18 amino acids. V was pared by 1 base and J by 0 bases, with 9 bases of the junction left unmatched. The DNA of the CDR3 is TGCGCCAGCAGCTTGACGGGACAGGGACACTCTAGCACAGATACGCAGTATTTT. It is translated as CASSLTGQGHSSTDTQYF.

This rearrangement joins TRBV30 to TRBJ1-1; no reliable D call. The germline CDR1 and CDR2 sequences are GTSNPN and SVGIG (reference sequence). Trimming pared 8 bases from V and 4 bases from J, leaving 14 bases between. The CDR3 extends over 12 amino acids. Here the CDR3 DNA reads TGTGCCCGGAACCGACTTAGCACTGAAGCTTTCTTT. It yields the protein CARNRLSTEAFF.

The chain recombines TRBV6-4 with TRBJ2-3, with 7 bases matching TRBD1. The CDR3 spans 17 residues. With V trimmed by 4 bases and J by 2 bases, 12 bases remained unmatched. From germline, CDR1 is MRHNA and CDR2 SNTAGT. The CDR3 nucleotides read TGTGCCAGCAGTGGAAACCGGGACAGACCACCCACAGATACGCAGTATTTT. Translated, it gives CASSGNRDRPPTDTQYF.

The chain links TRBV2 to TRBJ2-5, with TRBD1 matching over 10 bases. The germline gives CDR1 SNHLY, CDR2 FYNNEI. Germline trimming cut 4 bases from V and 0 bases from J; bases unmatched to any gene: 11. There are 18 residues in the CDR3. The CDR3 region has the DNA TGTGCCAGCAGTGGTTTCTTTTCGACAGGGGGCGACCAAGAGACCCAGTACTTC. Its protein is CASSGFFSTGGDQETQYF.

The chain joins TRBV5-6 to TRBJ2-7; D is perhaps TRBD1 (8 bases). Trimming shortened V by 0 bases and J by 12 bases, and 19 bases separated the two germline ends. Looked up from germline, CDR1 is SGHDT and CDR2 is YYEEEE. The CDR3 runs to 14 residues. CDR3 residues: CASSLGRTGRGWYF. The CDR3 DNA follows: TGTGCCAGCAGCTTGGGCAGGACAGGGAGGGGTTGGTACTTC.

This clone was recorded a few times. The rearrangement links TRBV7-7 to TRBJ2-2; D unclear. Looked up from germline, CDR1 is SSHAT and CDR2 is FNYEAQ (reference sequence). V lost 1 base to trimming and J lost 6 bases, with 15 bases between them. The CDR3 is 16 amino acids. CDR3 sequence: CASSLVQQVPPGELFF. The CDR3 region has the DNA TGTGCCAGCAGCTTAGTACAGCAGGTCCCCCCCGGGGAGCTGTTTTTT.

This clone was seen a handful of times. The V gene is TRBV6-1, the J gene TRBJ2-3; D gene uncertain. CDR1 MNHNS and CDR2 SASEGT come from the germline V gene. This CDR3 has 12 residues. V lost 6 bases, J lost 6 bases, and 10 bases lay in between. CDR3 nucleotide sequence: TGTGCCAGCAGGAGGAGTATTGATACGCAGTATTTT. Its protein product is CASRRSIDTQYF.

The V gene is TRBV7-2, the J gene TRBJ1-2, with TRBD1 matching over 7 bases. The CDR3 length is 14 residues. V lost 8 bases to trimming and J lost 7 bases; unmatched junction nucleotides: 13. Germline V gives CDR1 SGHTA, CDR2 FQGNSA. The CDR3 loop reads CASGLRGQDAGYTF. CDR3 in DNA: TGTGCCAGCGGACTTAGGGGGCAGGATGCTGGCTACACCTTC.

With respect to this clone: Sequence at one end of the junction differs from germline and may be a read error. The chain carries TRBV13 and TRBJ2-7; 8 nucleotides match TRBD2. The CDR3 runs 16 residues. Germline assignment: CDR1 PRHDT and CDR2 FYEKMQ (reference sequence). CDR3 residues: CGSSSLAGLAYYEQYF. The CDR3 nucleotides are TGTGGCAGCAGCTCGCTAGCGGGCCTAGCTTACTACGAGCAGTACTTC.

V usage is TRBV6-1 and J usage is TRBJ2-3, with 11 bases identical to TRBD2. The V gene's germline CDR1 is MNHNS and CDR2 SASEGT. Trimming cost V 3 bases and J 4 bases; bases outside gene matches: 6. This CDR3 contains 16 residues. The CDR3 DNA sequence: TGTGCCAGCAGTGAGGCCTTAGCGGGAGGGGCAGATACGCAGTATTTT. Translation: CASSEALAGGADTQYF.

This chain's CDR3 is CASGTDGGSTDTQYF. CDR3 bases: TGTGCCAGCGGTACCGACGGAGGATCAACAGATACGCAGTATTTT. This chain links TRBV2 with TRBJ2-3; tentatively, D is TRBD2 (5 bases). Per germline, CDR1 SNHLY and CDR2 FYNNEI. The CDR3 runs 15 residues. V was clipped by 8 bases and J by 3 bases, with 18 bases between them.

This clone occurred once. The genes are TRBV30 and TRBJ1-2, with 9 bases fitting TRBD1. The germline V gene encodes CDR1 GTSNPN and CDR2 SVGIG (reference sequence). The V gene end was trimmed by 0 bases and the J gene end by 5 bases; junction bases not matched to a gene: 4. The CDR3 has 14 residues. The CDR3 bases are TGTGCCTGGAGTGTATGGACAGGGGAGTATGGCTACACCTTC. Protein product: CAWSVWTGEYGYTF.

The chain recombines TRBV6-4 with TRBJ2-7; 9 nucleotides align to TRBD1. The J segment lost 0 bases and the V segment lost 6 bases, leaving 3 bases of the junction unmatched. Germline V gives CDR1 MRHNA, CDR2 SNTAGT. CDR3 size: 14 residues. CDR3 amino acids: CASSRDRDSYEQYF. Written as DNA, the CDR3 is TGTGCCAGCAGCCGGGACAGGGACTCCTACGAGCAGTACTTC.

The genes are TRBV10-1 and TRBJ2-5, with 9 bases matching TRBD2. V trimming: 8 bases; J trimming: 5 bases; junction bases outside the gene matches: 9. The CDR3 covers 14 residues. Germline lookup yields CDR1 WNHNN and CDR2 SYGVQD (reference sequence). DNA of the CDR3: TGCGCCAGCGGTGCCGGGACTAGCTACGAGACCCAGTACTTC. It specifies CASGAGTSYETQYF.

The V call is TRBV7-2, the J call TRBJ2-1; 10 positions match TRBD2. The germline CDR1 and CDR2 sequences are SGHTA and FQGNSA. Trimming took 5 bases from V and 6 from J; bases not matched to a gene: 19. This CDR3 is 19 amino acids long. The CDR3 loop is CASSRRSGRYWLQGNEQFF. Here the CDR3 DNA reads TGTGCCAGCAGCCGACGTAGCGGGAGGTATTGGCTTCAAGGCAATGAGCAGTTCTTC.

The V and J genes are TRBV28 and TRBJ1-5; 7 bases agree with TRBD1. Trimming took 5 bases from V and 6 from J; bases not matched to a gene: 13. The CDR3 length is 16 residues. Looked up from germline, CDR1 is MDHEN and CDR2 is SYDVKM. The CDR3 DNA sequence: TGTGCCAGCAGTACGGGACAGCGGGGGAATAGTCAGCCCCAGCATTTT. The encoded protein is CASSTGQRGNSQPQHF.